The entry below gives a single TCR beta chain sequence along with its context. The source of the sample is a study of CD8 T cells in Susac syndrome. The CDR3 consists of 15 residues. The V gene's germline CDR1 is SGHRS and CDR2 YFSETQ. Germline trimming cut 5 bases from V and 6 bases from J; bases unmatched to any gene: 8. RNA in amounts of about 0.45 to 1 ug was reverse transcribed with random hexamers. Multiplex immunoSEQ PCR targeted 54 Vbeta and 13 Jbeta TCR beta segments. TCRdb independently ran MiXCR on the immunoSEQ multiplex PCR reads; one entry per CDR3 protein. Of about 430,000 distinct CDR3 sequences in the sample, 85% to 90% were seen once. The multiple sclerosis controls consisted of treatment-naive patients with relapsing-remitting disease, either stable or active.

The sample comprised CD8+ T cells from PBMCs. This chain links TRBV5-1 with TRBJ1-4; 9 nucleotides line up with TRBD1. The sequence was obtained from a human donor with multiple sclerosis. Here the CDR3 DNA reads TGCGCCAGCAGATCGCACAGGGGGCTTGATGAAAAACTGTTTTTT. The encoded protein is CASRSHRGLDEKLFF.